These 14 T cell receptor beta chains were sequenced from one sample in a study of CXCR3-negative and CXCR3-positive naive CD8 T cells. The TRB libraries of cDNA were built by UMI-labeled 5' RACE. After re-calling the 5' RACE reads, TCRdb lists one entry per CDR3 protein, DNA absent. Recorded for this sample: about 9,600 distinct CDR3 sequences. What was sequenced was naive CXCR3- CD8+ T cells from blood. Subset in this sample: CD45RO-CCR7+CD27+CD95- naive CD8+ T cells lacking CXCR3 (TNR3-). These receptors were taken from a human donor in good health. Some clones in this sample may be carry-over from other donors' samples.

V is TRBV4-2 and J is TRBJ2-1; TCRdb's assignment of TRBD2 cannot be checked, as there is no DNA. The CDR3 contains 16 residues. Germline lookup yields CDR1 LGHNA and CDR2 YNFKEQ. The CDR3: CASSQEAAGGYNEQFF.

This clonotype is classed as medium-sized by frequency. The chain links TRBV29-1 to TRBJ2-1; TCRdb picks TRBD1, but there is no DNA to check that call. The CDR3 extends over 12 amino acids. The germline V gene encodes CDR1 SQVTM and CDR2 ANQGSEA. The CDR3 spells CSVDVPRGEQFF.

The chain combines TRBV25-1 with TRBJ2-1. CDR3 length: 14 amino acids. Germline V lookup: CDR1 MGHDK, CDR2 SYGVNS. The CDR3 loop reads CASSESMGVSEQFF.

The chain couples TRBV21-1 to TRBJ2-5; without DNA, the TCRdb call of TRBD1 cannot be checked. TRBV21-1 is a pseudogene segment. This CDR3 is built from 14 residues. The CDR3 reads CASSKRDIEETQYF.

V gene TRBV2 combines with J gene TRBJ1-4. CDR1 and CDR2 from the germline V gene are SNHLY and FYNNEI. The CDR3 length is 12 residues. The CDR3 protein is CASSDLGEKLFF.

Measured by frequency, this clonotype is medium-sized. This sequence joins TRBV6-5 and TRBJ2-7; TCRdb calls TRBD1, which cannot be checked without DNA. Per the germline V gene, CDR1 is MNHEY and CDR2 is SVGAGI. The CDR3 is 14 residues long. The CDR3 loop is CASSYSNLGHEQYF.

By frequency, this clonotype registers medium-sized. The gene calls are TRBV10-2 and TRBJ1-5; the TRBD1 assignment by TCRdb is unverifiable without DNA. Germline CDR1 WSHSY, CDR2 SAAADI. CDR3 length: 15 residues. The CDR3 is CASSALDGGDQPQHF.

V usage is TRBV2 and J usage is TRBJ2-7; TCRdb's D call, TRBD1, is unchecked because there is no DNA. The CDR3 loop spans 14 amino acids. Germline assignment: CDR1 SNHLY and CDR2 FYNNEI. The CDR3 is CTSGGLGQGGEQYF.

The chain is built from TRBV5-1 and TRBJ2-7; there is no DNA to check the TCRdb D call of TRBD2. Germline loops: CDR1 SGHRS, CDR2 YFSETQ. This CDR3 is 15 amino acids long. Here the CDR3 reads CASSQIPGLPYEQYF. The whole variable domain, remainder taken from reference TRBV5-1 and TRBJ2-7, is KAGVTQTPRYLIKTRGQQVTLSCSPISGHRSVSWYQQTPGQGLQFLFEYFSETQRNKGNFPGRFSGRQFSNSRSEMNVSTLELGDSALYLCASSQIPGLPYEQYFGPGTRLTVT.

This clonotype counts as medium-sized by frequency. The V gene is TRBV28, the J gene TRBJ2-7; the TCRdb D gene call, TRBD1, has no DNA to confirm it. The CDR3 consists of 14 residues. In germline, CDR1 is MDHEN, CDR2 SYDVKM. The CDR3 is CASSPPGQDYEQYF.

This clonotype is deemed medium-sized (0.01 to 0.1%) by its frequency. The gene calls are TRBV3-1 and TRBJ2-1; as DNA is missing, the TRBD1 call by TCRdb cannot be tested. The CDR3 contains 15 residues. The germline gives CDR1 LGHDT, CDR2 YNNKEL (reference sequence). The CDR3 is CASSQAGEPYNEQFF.

The rearrangement uses TRBV4-3 and TRBJ2-1; the TCRdb D gene call, TRBD2, has no DNA to confirm it. CDR3 size: 17 residues. The V gene's germline CDR1 is LGHNA and CDR2 YSLEER. CDR3 loop: CASSQVVVALAGAEQFF.

Judged by frequency, this clonotype is medium-sized (0.01 to 0.1%). The chain couples TRBV9 to TRBJ2-5; absent DNA, TCRdb's TRBD2 call cannot be checked. Germline CDR1 is SGDLS and CDR2 is YYNGEE. The CDR3 covers 16 residues. CDR3 in amino acids: CASSVASGSLVETQYF.

The chain joins TRBV29-1 to TRBJ1-2. The germline V gene has CDR1 SQVTM and CDR2 ANQGSEA. The CDR3 length is 13 residues. CDR3 in amino acids: CSVEPGEGYGYTF.